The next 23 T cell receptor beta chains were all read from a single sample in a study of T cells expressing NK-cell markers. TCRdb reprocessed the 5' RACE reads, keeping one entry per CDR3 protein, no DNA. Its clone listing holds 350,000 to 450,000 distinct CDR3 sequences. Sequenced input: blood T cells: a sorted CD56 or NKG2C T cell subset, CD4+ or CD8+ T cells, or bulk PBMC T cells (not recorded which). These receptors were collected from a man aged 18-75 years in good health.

The CDR3 protein is CASSSPFQGGTEAFF. The rearrangement uses TRBV28 and TRBJ1-1; TCRdb designates TRBD1, a call that cannot be tested without DNA. Per germline, CDR1 MDHEN and CDR2 SYDVKM. This CDR3 region has 15 residues.

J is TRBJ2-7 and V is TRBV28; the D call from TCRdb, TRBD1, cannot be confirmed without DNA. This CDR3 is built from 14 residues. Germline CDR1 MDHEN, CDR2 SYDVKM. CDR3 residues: CASRRDRVTYEQYF.

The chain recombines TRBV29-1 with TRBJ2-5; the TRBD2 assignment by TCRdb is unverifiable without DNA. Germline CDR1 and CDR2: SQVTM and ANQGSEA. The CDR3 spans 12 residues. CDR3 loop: CSTSGLEETQYF.

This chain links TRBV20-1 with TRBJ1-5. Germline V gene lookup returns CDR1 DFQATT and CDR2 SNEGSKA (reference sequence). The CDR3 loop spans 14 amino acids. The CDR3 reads CSASPGPLNQPQHF.

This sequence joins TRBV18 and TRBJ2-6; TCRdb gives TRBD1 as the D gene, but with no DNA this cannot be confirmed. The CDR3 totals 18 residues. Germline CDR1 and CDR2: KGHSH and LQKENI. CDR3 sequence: CASSPLTGGSSGANVLTF. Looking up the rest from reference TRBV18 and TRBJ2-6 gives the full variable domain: NAGVMQNPRHLVRRRGQEARLRCSPMKGHSHVYWYRQLPEEGLKFMVYLQKENIIDESGMPKERFSAEFPKEGPSILRIQQVVRGDSAAYFCASSPLTGGSSGANVLTFGAGSRLTVL.

CDR3: CATSSRQGQIDTQYF. The chain links TRBV15 to TRBJ2-3; the TRBD1 assignment by TCRdb is unverifiable without DNA. Germline CDR1 and CDR2: LNHNV and YYDKDF (reference sequence). This CDR3 has 15 amino acids.

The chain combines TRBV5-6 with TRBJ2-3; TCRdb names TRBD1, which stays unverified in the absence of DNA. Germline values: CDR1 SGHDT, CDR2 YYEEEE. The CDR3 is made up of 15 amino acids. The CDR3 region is CASSLSGGRGDTQYF.

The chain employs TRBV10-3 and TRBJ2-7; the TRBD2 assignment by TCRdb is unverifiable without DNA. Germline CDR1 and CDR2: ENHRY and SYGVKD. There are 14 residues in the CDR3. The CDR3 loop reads CAISSGASTNEQYF.

This CDR3 reads CASRGTGQISYEQYF. V is TRBV6-1 and J is TRBJ2-7; the D call from TCRdb, TRBD1, cannot be confirmed without DNA. The CDR3 extends over 15 amino acids. The germline V gene encodes CDR1 MNHNS and CDR2 SASEGT.

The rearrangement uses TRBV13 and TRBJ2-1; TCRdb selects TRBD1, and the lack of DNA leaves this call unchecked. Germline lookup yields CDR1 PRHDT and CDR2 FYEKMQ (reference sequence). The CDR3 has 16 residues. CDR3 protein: CASSKATGVSGNEQFF.

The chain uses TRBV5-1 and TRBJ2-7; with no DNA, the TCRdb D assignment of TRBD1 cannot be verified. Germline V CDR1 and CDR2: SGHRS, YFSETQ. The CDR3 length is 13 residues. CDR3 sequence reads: CASSYGQGYEQYF.

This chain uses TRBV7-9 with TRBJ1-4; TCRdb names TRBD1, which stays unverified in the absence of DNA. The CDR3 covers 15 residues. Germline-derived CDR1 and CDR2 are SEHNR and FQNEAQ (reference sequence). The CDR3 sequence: CASSLGQGQREKLFF.

CDR3 residues: CASSRGSPGNTIYF. The chain employs TRBV9 and TRBJ1-3; absent DNA, TCRdb's TRBD1 call cannot be checked. Germline CDR1 SGDLS, CDR2 YYNGEE. The CDR3 is 14 residues long.

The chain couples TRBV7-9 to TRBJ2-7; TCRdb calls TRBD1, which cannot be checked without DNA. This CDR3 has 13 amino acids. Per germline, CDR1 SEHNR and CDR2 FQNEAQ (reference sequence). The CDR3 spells CASSLVGGYEQYF. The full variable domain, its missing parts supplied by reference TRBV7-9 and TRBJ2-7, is DTGVSQNPRHKITKRGQNVTFRCDPISEHNRLYWYRQTLGQGPEFLTYFQNEAQLEKSRLLSDRFSAERPKGSFSTLEIQRTEQGDSAMYLCASSLVGGYEQYFGPGTRLTVT.

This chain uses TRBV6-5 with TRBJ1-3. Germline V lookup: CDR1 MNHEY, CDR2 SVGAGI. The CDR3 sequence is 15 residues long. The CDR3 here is CASSYSRWSGNTIYF.

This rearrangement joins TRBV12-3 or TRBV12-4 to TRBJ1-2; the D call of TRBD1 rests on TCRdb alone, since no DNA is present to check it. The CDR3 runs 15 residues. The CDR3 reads CASSLSYRGPDGYTF.

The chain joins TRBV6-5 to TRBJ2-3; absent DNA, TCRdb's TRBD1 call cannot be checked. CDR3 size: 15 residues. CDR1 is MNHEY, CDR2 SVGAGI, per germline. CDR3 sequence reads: CASSYSRSPGNTQYF.

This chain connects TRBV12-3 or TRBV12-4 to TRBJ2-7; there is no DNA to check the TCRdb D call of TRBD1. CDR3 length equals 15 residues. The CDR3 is CASREEGGSTGEQYF.

The CDR3 sequence: CASSLRPVTTQETQYF. This chain links TRBV7-9 with TRBJ2-5; the TRBD1 assignment by TCRdb is unverifiable without DNA. Germline V lookup: CDR1 SEHNR, CDR2 FQNEAQ (reference sequence). The CDR3 has 16 amino acids. The whole variable domain, filled in from reference TRBV7-9 and TRBJ2-5, reads DTGVSQNPRHKITKRGQNVTFRCDPISEHNRLYWYRQTLGQGPEFLTYFQNEAQLEKSRLLSDRFSAERPKGSFSTLEIQRTEQGDSAMYLCASSLRPVTTQETQYFGPGTRLLVL.

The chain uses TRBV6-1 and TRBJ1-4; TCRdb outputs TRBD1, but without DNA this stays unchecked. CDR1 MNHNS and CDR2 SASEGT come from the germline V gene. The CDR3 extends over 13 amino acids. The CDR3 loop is CATRGSWGEKLFF.

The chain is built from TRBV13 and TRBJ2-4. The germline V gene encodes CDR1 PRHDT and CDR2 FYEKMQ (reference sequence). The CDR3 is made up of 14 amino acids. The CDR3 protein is CASSIRGGQNIQYF.

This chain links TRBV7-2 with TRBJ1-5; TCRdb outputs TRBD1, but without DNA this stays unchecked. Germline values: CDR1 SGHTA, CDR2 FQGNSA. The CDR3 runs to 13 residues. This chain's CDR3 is CASSRDRYQPQHF. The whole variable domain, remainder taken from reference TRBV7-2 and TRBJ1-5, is GAGVSQSPSNKVTEKGKDVELRCDPISGHTALYWYRQSLGQGLEFLIYFQGNSAPDKSGLPSDRFSAERTGGSVSTLTIQRTQQEDSAVYLCASSRDRYQPQHFGDGTRLSIL.

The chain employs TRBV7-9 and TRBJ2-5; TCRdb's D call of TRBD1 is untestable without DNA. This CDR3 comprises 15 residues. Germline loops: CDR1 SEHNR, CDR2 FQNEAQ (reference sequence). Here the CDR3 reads CASSFSRDSQETQYF.